The clone carrying this TCR beta chain is a singleton in its sample. The conserved closing phenylalanine or tryptophan is absent in this CDR3, likely reflecting a read error. It is unclear where the CDR3 begins or ends on the DNA, so no DNA is shown, and the CDR3 is as TCRdb lists it. This record belongs to a study of identical twins. Via MiXCR, TCRdb re-called the 5' RACE reads, giving one row per CDR3 protein. The table lists about 810,000 distinct CDR3 sequences, around an eighth of them singletons. From its first to its last residue, the CDR3 has 14 amino acids. Germline CDR1 reads MDHEN; CDR2 reads SYDVKM. The data were also submitted as part of a second study, on yellow fever vaccine responses in identical twins.

The TCR originated in a young woman in good health. The sequenced sample consisted of PBMCs. The chain carries TRBV28 and TRBJ2-7; the listed D gene, TRBD2, was not tested against the DNA. CDR3 protein: CASSPHSSSGRASI.